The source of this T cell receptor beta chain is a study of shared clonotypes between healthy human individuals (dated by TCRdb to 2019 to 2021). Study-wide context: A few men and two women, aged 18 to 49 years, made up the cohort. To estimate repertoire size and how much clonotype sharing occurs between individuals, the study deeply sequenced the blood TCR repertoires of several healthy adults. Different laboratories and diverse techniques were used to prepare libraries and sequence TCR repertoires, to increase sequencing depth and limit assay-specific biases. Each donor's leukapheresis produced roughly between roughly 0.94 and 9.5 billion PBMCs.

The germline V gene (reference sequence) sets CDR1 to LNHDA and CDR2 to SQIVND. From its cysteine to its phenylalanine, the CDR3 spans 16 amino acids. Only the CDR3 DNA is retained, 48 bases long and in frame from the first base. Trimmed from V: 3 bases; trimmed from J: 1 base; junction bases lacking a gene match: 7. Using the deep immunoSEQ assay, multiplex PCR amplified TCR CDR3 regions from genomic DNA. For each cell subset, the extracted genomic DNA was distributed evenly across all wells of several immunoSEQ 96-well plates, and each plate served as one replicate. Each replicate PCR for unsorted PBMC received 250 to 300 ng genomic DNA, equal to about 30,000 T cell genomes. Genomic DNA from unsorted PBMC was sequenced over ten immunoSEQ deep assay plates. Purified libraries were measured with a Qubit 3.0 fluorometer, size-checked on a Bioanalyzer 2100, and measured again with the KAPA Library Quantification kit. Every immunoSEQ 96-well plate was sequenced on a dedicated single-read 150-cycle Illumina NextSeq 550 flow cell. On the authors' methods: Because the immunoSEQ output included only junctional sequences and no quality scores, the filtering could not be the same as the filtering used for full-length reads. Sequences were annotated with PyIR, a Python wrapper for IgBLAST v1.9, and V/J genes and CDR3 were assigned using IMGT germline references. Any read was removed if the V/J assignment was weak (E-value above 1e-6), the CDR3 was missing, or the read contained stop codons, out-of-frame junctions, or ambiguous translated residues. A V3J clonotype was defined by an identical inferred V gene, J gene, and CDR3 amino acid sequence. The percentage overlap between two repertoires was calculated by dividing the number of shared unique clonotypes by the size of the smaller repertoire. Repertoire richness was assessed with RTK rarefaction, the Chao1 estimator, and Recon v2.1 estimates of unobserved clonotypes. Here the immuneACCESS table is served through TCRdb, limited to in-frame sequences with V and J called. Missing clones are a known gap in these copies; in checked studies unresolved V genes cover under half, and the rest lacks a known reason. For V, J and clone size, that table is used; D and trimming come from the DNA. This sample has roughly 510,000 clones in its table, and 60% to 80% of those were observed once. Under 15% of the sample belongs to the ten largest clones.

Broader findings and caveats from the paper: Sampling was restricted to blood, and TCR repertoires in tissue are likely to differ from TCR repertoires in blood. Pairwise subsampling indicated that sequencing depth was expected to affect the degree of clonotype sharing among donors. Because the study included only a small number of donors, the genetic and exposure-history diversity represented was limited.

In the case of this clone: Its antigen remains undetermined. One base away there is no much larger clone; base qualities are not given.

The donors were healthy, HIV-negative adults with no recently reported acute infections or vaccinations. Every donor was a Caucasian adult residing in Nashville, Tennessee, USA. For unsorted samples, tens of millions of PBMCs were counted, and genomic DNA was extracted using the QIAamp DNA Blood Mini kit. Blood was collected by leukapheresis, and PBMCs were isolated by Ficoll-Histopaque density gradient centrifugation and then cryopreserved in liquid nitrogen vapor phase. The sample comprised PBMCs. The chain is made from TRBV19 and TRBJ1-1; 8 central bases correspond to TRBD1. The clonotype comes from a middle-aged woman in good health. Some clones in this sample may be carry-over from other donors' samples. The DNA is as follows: TGTGCCAGTAGTATGCCTCCGGACAGGGCGAACACTGAAGCTTTCTTT. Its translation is CASSMPPDRANTEAFF. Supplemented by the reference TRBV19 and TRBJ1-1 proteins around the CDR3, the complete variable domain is DGGITQSPKYLFRKEGQNVTLSCEQNLNHDAMYWYRQDPGQGLRLIYYSQIVNDFQKGDIAEGYSVSREKKESFPLTVTSAQKNPTAFYLCASSMPPDRANTEAFFGQGTRLTVV.